Listed below are T cell receptor beta chains from one sample, sequenced in a study of blood T cell repertoires in COVID-19. The table came from immunoSEQ multiplex PCR; TCRdb's copy has only in-frame clones and leaves some out. The repertoire consists of approximately 250,000 clones, with about 89% occurring once and the leading ten covering about 8.7%. The sequencing input was peripheral blood. The receptors were sampled from a man aged 40-49 years with active or convalescent COVID-19. Each CDR3 is given with its conserved first and last residue. D genes are given only for firm matches. Not all rows give a size; the values are once, few, many and, for expanded clones, a class.

v_call	d_call	j_call	clone_size	cdr3_aa	cdr3_nt
TRBV14	NA	TRBJ2-7	many	CASSQDPSPEQYF	TGTGCCAGCAGCCAAGATCCCAGTCCCGAGCAGTACTTC
TRBV14	TRBD2	TRBJ2-1	NA	CASSQNRLAVSNEQFF	TGTGCCAGCAGCCAAAACCGACTAGCGGTCTCCAATGAGCAGTTCTTC
TRBV19	NA	TRBJ2-3	NA	CASSMVQGLTDTQYF	TGTGCCAGTAGTATGGTCCAGGGGCTCACAGATACGCAGTATTTT
TRBV19	NA	TRBJ1-1	NA	CASSIARGDTEAFF	TGTGCCAGTAGTATAGCCAGGGGCGACACTGAAGCTTTCTTT
TRBV5-1	TRBD1	TRBJ2-3	NA	CASSSRDRSTDTQYF	TGCGCCAGCAGCTCCCGGGACAGGTCCACAGATACGCAGTATTTT
TRBV9	NA	TRBJ2-7	NA	CASSETSLASYEQYF	TGTGCCAGCAGCGAAACTAGCTTGGCCTCCTACGAGCAGTACTTC
TRBV29-1	NA	TRBJ2-2	NA	CSVGARGGELFF	TGCAGCGTAGGAGCGAGAGGTGGGGAGCTGTTTTTT
TRBV6-6	NA	TRBJ2-7	NA	CASLDPSGEQYF	TGTGCCAGCTTGGATCCTTCGGGGGAGCAGTACTTC
TRBV19	NA	TRBJ2-7	NA	CASSVQGSYEQYF	TGTGCCAGTAGCGTACAGGGTAGCTACGAGCAGTACTTC
TRBV2	TRBD1	TRBJ2-7	once	CASGRTGDVHEQYF	TGTGCCAGCGGCCGGACAGGGGACGTCCACGAGCAGTACTTC
TRBV6-1	NA	TRBJ2-3	NA	CASSEKGGADTQYF	TGTGCCAGCAGTGAAAAGGGGGGGGCAGATACGCAGTATTTT
TRBV7-8	NA	TRBJ2-7	NA	CASSLVRNYEQYF	TGTGCCAGCAGCTTAGTCAGGAACTACGAGCAGTACTTC
TRBV6-6	NA	TRBJ1-5	many	CASSYVWTDRDKPQHF	TGTGCCAGCAGTTACGTCTGGACAGACCGGGACAAGCCCCAGCATTTT
TRBV7-6	TRBD1	TRBJ1-4	NA	CASSPRTGVNEKLFF	TGTGCCAGCAGCCCAAGGACAGGGGTAAATGAAAAACTGTTTTTT
TRBV24-1	TRBD1	TRBJ2-7	NA	CATSPRGQGSGRPYEQYF	TGTGCCACCAGCCCGAGGGGGCAGGGATCGGGGCGCCCCTACGAGCAGTACTTC
TRBV12-5	NA	TRBJ1-1	NA	CASGLYVWWIQDTEAFF	TGTGCTAGTGGTTTGTACGTGTGGTGGATCCAGGACACTGAAGCTTTCTTT
TRBV24-1	TRBD2	TRBJ2-2	NA	CATSETFGLAVGLGELFF	TGTGCCACCAGTGAAACCTTTGGACTAGCGGTCGGGTTGGGGGAGCTGTTTTTT
TRBV3-1/TRBV3-2	TRBD2	TRBJ2-2	NA	CASSQELAGAGELFF	TGTGCCAGCAGCCAAGAACTAGCGGGAGCCGGGGAGCTGTTTTTT
TRBV4-2	NA	TRBJ1-4	NA	CASSHPDPSWSGNEKLFF	TGTGCCAGCAGCCATCCTGACCCATCTTGGAGCGGAAATGAAAAACTGTTTTTT
TRBV18	NA	TRBJ1-2	few	CASSPDSANGYTF	TGTGCCAGCTCACCTGACAGCGCGAATGGCTACACCTTC
TRBV7-3	TRBD1	TRBJ1-1	NA	CASSSRTGGAAEAFF	TGTGCCAGCAGCTCCCGGACAGGGGGCGCCGCTGAAGCTTTCTTT
TRBV6-1	TRBD2	TRBJ2-3	NA	CASSVPTSGRPTDTQYF	TGTGCCAGCAGTGTCCCCACTAGCGGGAGGCCCACAGATACGCAGTATTTT
TRBV11-3	NA	TRBJ2-5	NA	CASSLESGPQETQYF	TGTGCCAGCAGCTTAGAAAGCGGGCCCCAAGAGACCCAGTACTTC
TRBV6-5	NA	TRBJ1-1	NA	CASSYSYRSDTEAFF	TGTGCCAGCAGTTACTCGTACAGGTCCGACACTGAAGCTTTCTTT
TRBV3-1/TRBV3-2	NA	TRBJ1-3	NA	CASSLSGGTGNTIYF	TGTGCCAGCAGCCTATCTGGAGGGACTGGAAACACCATATATTTT
TRBV10-2	TRBD2	TRBJ2-7	NA	CASALAGNNYEQYF	TGCGCCAGCGCCCTAGCGGGGAACAACTACGAGCAGTACTTC
TRBV3-1/TRBV3-2	TRBD1	TRBJ1-5	NA	CASSQDRGGGKPQHF	TGTGCCAGCAGCCAAGATCGAGGGGGCGGGAAGCCCCAGCATTTT
TRBV7-9	TRBD1	TRBJ2-7	NA	CASATGGSQLREQYF	TGTGCCAGCGCGACAGGGGGCTCCCAGCTACGAGAGCAGTACTTC
TRBV2	NA	TRBJ1-5	NA	CASSDSWGPGQPQHF	TGTGCCAGCAGTGATTCCTGGGGCCCGGGTCAGCCCCAGCATTTT
TRBV5-1	TRBD1	TRBJ1-3	NA	CASSYRGPGNTIYF	TGCGCCAGCAGTTACAGGGGCCCTGGAAACACCATATATTTT
TRBV5-1	TRBD1	TRBJ1-6	NA	CASSLDGRGSNSPLHF	TGCGCCAGCAGCTTGGACGGCAGGGGGTCTAATTCACCCCTCCACTTT
TRBV3-1/TRBV3-2	NA	TRBJ1-1	once	CASSQEGLGEAFF	TGTGCCAGCAGCCAAGAGGGACTTGGTGAAGCTTTCTTT
TRBV19	NA	TRBJ1-3	once	CASSIGAGGNTIYF	TGTGCCAGTAGTATAGGCGCAGGGGGAAACACCATATATTTT
TRBV11-3	NA	TRBJ2-1	NA	CASRFSDNSYNEQFF	TGTGCCAGCAGATTTAGCGACAATTCCTACAATGAGCAGTTCTTC
TRBV6-1	NA	TRBJ1-1	NA	CASSDKMNTEAFF	TGTGCCAGCAGTGACAAAATGAACACTGAAGCTTTCTTT
TRBV19	TRBD1	TRBJ2-7	NA	CASTPGGNRYEQYF	TGTGCCAGTACCCCAGGGGGCAATCGGTACGAGCAGTACTTC
TRBV7-9	NA	TRBJ2-5	NA	CASRGTVQETQYF	TGTGCCAGCAGAGGAACAGTACAAGAGACCCAGTACTTC
TRBV4-1	TRBD1	TRBJ2-5	NA	CASSQDRSQGRKETQYF	TGCGCCAGCAGCCAAGACAGGTCACAGGGGCGTAAGGAGACCCAGTACTTC
TRBV4-1	TRBD1	TRBJ1-5	NA	CASSQAGQGVYQPQHF	TGCGCCAGCAGCCAAGCTGGACAGGGGGTGTATCAGCCCCAGCATTTT
TRBV25-1	NA	TRBJ1-6	NA	CASTDSNNSPLHF	TGTGCCAGCACGGACAGTAATAATTCACCCCTCCACTTT
TRBV2	TRBD2	TRBJ2-3	NA	CASSLSGSETDTQYF	TGTGCCAGCAGTCTTAGCGGGAGTGAAACAGATACGCAGTATTTT
TRBV10-3	NA	TRBJ2-1	NA	CAMGLGGYNEQFF	TGTGCCATGGGACTCGGGGGATACAATGAGCAGTTCTTC
TRBV11-3	NA	TRBJ1-1	NA	CASSLDRKPFEAFF	TGTGCCAGCAGCTTAGATCGTAAGCCGTTTGAAGCTTTCTTT
TRBV18	NA	TRBJ2-5	NA	CASSPPTRETQYF	TGTGCCAGCTCACCACCGACGAGGGAGACCCAGTACTTC
TRBV19	NA	TRBJ1-6	NA	CASSITRFNSPLHF	TGTGCCAGTAGTATTACCCGGTTCAATTCACCCCTCCACTTT
TRBV7-6	TRBD2	TRBJ2-2	NA	CASSLGAHTSGGSTGELFF	TGTGCCAGCAGCTTAGGGGCCCATACTAGCGGGGGGTCCACCGGGGAGCTGTTTTTT
TRBV30	NA	TRBJ1-1	NA	CAWSVDGTGSTEAFF	TGTGCCTGGAGTGTTGATGGAACAGGGAGCACTGAAGCTTTCTTT
TRBV6-5	TRBD1	TRBJ1-5	once	CASRNRGESNQPQHF	TGTGCCAGCCGCAACAGGGGGGAAAGCAATCAGCCCCAGCATTTT
TRBV19	NA	TRBJ2-5	once	CASSIQQGAETQYF	TGTGCCAGTAGTATCCAGCAGGGTGCAGAGACCCAGTACTTC
TRBV7-2	TRBD1	TRBJ1-1	NA	CASSPGQGAFF	TGTGCCAGCAGCCCCGGACAGGGAGCTTTCTTT
TRBV11-2	NA	TRBJ1-4	NA	CASSLQGAREKLFF	TGTGCCAGCAGCTTACAGGGCGCGAGGGAAAAACTGTTTTTT
TRBV11-3	TRBD1	TRBJ2-7	NA	CASSRWTGNTYEQYF	TGTGCCAGCAGCCGATGGACAGGCAACACCTACGAGCAGTACTTC
TRBV19	TRBD2	TRBJ2-7	NA	CASSIQWTSSYEQYF	TGTGCCAGTAGTATCCAATGGACTAGCTCCTACGAGCAGTACTTC
TRBV5-1	TRBD1	TRBJ2-5	NA	CASSSAGQGSETQYF	TGCGCCAGCAGCTCCGCAGGACAGGGGAGCGAGACCCAGTACTTC
TRBV5-4	TRBD2	TRBJ2-3	NA	CASSFNGGVPDTQYF	TGTGCCAGCAGCTTCAATGGGGGGGTGCCAGATACGCAGTATTTT
TRBV19	NA	TRBJ1-6	few	CASSIGPNGNSPLHF	TGTGCCAGTAGTATAGGGCCTAACGGGAATTCACCCCTCCACTTT
TRBV7-6	NA	TRBJ2-3	NA	CASSLGRTDTQYF	TGTGCCAGCAGCTTAGGCAGGACAGATACGCAGTATTTT